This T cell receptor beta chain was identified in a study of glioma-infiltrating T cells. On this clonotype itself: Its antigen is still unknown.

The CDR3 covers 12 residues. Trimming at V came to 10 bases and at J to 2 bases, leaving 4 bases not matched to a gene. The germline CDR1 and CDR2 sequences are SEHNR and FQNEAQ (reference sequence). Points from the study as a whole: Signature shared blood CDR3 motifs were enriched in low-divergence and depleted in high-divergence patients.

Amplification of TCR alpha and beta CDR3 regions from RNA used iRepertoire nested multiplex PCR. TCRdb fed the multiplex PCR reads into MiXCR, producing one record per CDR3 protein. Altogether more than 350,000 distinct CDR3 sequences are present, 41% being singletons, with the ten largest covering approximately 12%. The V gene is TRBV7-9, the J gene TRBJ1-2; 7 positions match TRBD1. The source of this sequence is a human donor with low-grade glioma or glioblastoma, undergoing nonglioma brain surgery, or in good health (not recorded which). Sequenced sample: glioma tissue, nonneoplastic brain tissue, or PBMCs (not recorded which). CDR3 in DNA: TGTGCCACCGCGGGACAGAACTATGGCTACACCTTC. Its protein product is CATAGQNYGYTF.